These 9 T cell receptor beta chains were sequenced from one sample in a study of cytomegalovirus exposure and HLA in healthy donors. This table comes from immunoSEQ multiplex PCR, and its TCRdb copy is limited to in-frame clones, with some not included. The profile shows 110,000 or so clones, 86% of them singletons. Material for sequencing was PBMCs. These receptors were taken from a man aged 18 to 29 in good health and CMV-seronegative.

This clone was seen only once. The CDR3 loop is CASTLQGGIRAMNTEAFF. The CDR3, as DNA: TGTGCCAGCACCCTCCAGGGAGGGATCCGCGCCATGAACACTGAAGCTTTCTTT. The V call is TRBV28, the J call TRBJ1-1, with a possible D match to TRBD1 (5 bases). The germline gives CDR1 MDHEN, CDR2 SYDVKM. Trimming took off 7 bases at V and 0 bases at J, with 24 bases between the two ends. The CDR3 is made up of 18 amino acids.

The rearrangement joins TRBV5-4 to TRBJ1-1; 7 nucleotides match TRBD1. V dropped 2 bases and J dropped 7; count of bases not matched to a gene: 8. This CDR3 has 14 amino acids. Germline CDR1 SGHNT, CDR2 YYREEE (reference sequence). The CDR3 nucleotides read TGTGCCAGCAGCTTTGAGGGGGCGTCGGTTGAAGCTTTCTTT. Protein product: CASSFEGASVEAFF.

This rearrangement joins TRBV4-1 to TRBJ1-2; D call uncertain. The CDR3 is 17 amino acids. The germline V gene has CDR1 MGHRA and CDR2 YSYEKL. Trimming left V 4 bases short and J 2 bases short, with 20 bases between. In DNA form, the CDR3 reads TGCGCCAGCAGCCCATCAAGGGATAAGCCGGGGAACTATGGCTACACCTTC. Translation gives CASSPSRDKPGNYGYTF.

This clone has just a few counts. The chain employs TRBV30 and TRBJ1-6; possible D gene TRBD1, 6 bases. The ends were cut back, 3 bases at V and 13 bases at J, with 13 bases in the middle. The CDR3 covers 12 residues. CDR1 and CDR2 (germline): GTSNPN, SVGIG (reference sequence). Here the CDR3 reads CAWSLTGLPLHF. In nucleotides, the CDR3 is TGTGCCTGGAGCCTTACAGGGTTGCCCCTCCACTTT.

The CDR3 loop reads CASSVDPGHQAKNIQYF. The CDR3 DNA follows: TGTGCCAGCAGCGTAGACCCGGGACATCAAGCCAAAAACATTCAGTACTTC. The chain joins TRBV9 to TRBJ2-4, with D maybe TRBD1 (6 bases). Germline CDR1 reads SGDLS; CDR2 reads YYNGEE. V was pared by 0 bases and J by 0 bases, with 13 bases between. The CDR3 totals 17 residues. The full variable domain, in which reference TRBV9 and TRBJ2-4 provide the parts outside the CDR3, is DSGVTQTPKHLITATGQRVTLRCSPRSGDLSVYWYQQSLDQGLQFLIQYYNGEERAKGNILERFSAQQFPDLHSELNLSSLELGDSALYFCASSVDPGHQAKNIQYFGAGTRLSVL.

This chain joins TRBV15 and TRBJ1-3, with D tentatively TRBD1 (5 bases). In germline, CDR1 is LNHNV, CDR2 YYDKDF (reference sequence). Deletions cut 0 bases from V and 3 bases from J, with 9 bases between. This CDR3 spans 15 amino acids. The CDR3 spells CATSRDGADGNTIYF. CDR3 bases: TGTGCCACCAGCAGAGATGGGGCAGATGGAAACACCATATATTTT.

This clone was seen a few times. CDR3 sequence reads: CAWNPDSPGGYTF. The CDR3 region has the DNA TGTGCCTGGAACCCAGACAGTCCCGGTGGCTACACCTTC. The chain carries TRBV30 and TRBJ1-2, with a possible D match to TRBD1 (5 bases). The CDR3 sequence is 13 residues long. Trimming removed 4 bases at V and 7 bases at J, with 16 bases between. Germline CDR1 is GTSNPN and CDR2 is SVGIG (reference sequence).

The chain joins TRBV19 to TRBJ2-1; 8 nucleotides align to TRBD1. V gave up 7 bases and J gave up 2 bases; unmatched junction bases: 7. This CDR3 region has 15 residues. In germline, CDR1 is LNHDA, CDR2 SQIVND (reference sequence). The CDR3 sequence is CASTRDRPPYNEQFF. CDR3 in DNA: TGTGCCAGTACCCGGGACAGGCCCCCCTACAATGAGCAGTTCTTC. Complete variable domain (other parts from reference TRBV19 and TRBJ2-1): DGGITQSPKYLFRKEGQNVTLSCEQNLNHDAMYWYRQDPGQGLRLIYYSQIVNDFQKGDIAEGYSVSREKKESFPLTVTSAQKNPTAFYLCASTRDRPPYNEQFFGPGTRLTVL.

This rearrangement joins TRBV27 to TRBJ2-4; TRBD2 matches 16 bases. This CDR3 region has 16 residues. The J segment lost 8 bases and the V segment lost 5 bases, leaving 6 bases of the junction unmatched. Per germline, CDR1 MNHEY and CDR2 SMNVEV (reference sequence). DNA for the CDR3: TGTGCCAGCAGTAAGGGACTAGCGGGAGGGCGGTACATTCAGTACTTC. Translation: CASSKGLAGGRYIQYF.